Following are 9 T cell receptor beta chains from one sample sequenced in a study of shared clonotypes between healthy human individuals. Naive CD8 isolation took CD45RO-negative cells positively selected for CCR7 and excluded terminally differentiated effector memory CD45RA+ cells. This table comes from immunoSEQ multiplex PCR, and its TCRdb copy is limited to in-frame clones, with some not included. This sample yields about 2 million clones, of which 85% to 95% are seen a single time; less than 1.5% belongs to the top ten. The sequenced sample consisted of naive CD8+ T cells sorted from blood. These receptors were taken from a man younger than 35 in good health.

The chain has TRBV6-5 and TRBJ2-7; D possibly corresponds to TRBD1 (5 bases). Between the trimmed V and J ends, which lost 2 bases and 4 bases, there was a span of 9 bases. Germline lookup yields CDR1 MNHEY and CDR2 SVGAGI. The CDR3 spans 13 residues. The CDR3: CASSYLPGYEQYF. The CDR3 DNA sequence: TGTGCCAGCAGTTACCTTCCAGGGTACGAGCAGTACTTC.

The chain employs TRBV7-8 and TRBJ2-3; D gene unclear. V was trimmed by 5 bases and J by 5 bases, leaving 20 bases between them. CDR1 and CDR2 from the germline V gene are SGHVS and FQNEAQ. The CDR3 is 16 amino acids. CDR3 DNA sequence: TGTGCCAGCAGCCCCCCTACGGGCCCCAAGGGAGATACGCAGTATTTT. Protein: CASSPPTGPKGDTQYF.

This chain joins TRBV5-6 and TRBJ1-6, with 8 bases that match TRBD1. CDR1 and CDR2 from the germline V gene are SGHDT and YYEEEE. The CDR3 has 14 amino acids. J gave up 7 bases and V 4 bases, and 4 bases lay outside the gene matches. CDR3 bases: TGTGCCAGCAGCGTACAGGGGGGGAATTCACCCCTCCACTTT. It is translated as CASSVQGGNSPLHF.

The rearrangement uses TRBV2 and TRBJ2-1, with 13 nucleotides matching TRBD2. Germline V gene sequence: CDR1 SNHLY, CDR2 FYNNEI. J gave up 15 bases and V 4 bases, and 12 bases lay outside the gene matches. The CDR3 contains 15 residues. The CDR3 region is CASSASGTSGDPLFF. CDR3 bases: TGTGCCAGCAGTGCTTCCGGGACTAGCGGGGACCCACTGTTCTTC.

Of note for this clone: Other nucleotide sequences in the sample specify the same CDR3. The chain recombines TRBV7-6 with TRBJ1-1, with D possibly being TRBD1 (5 bases). There are 13 residues in the CDR3. The germline V gene has CDR1 SGHVS and CDR2 FNYEAQ. Trimming removed 5 bases from V and 1 base from J, with 8 bases in between. For the CDR3, the DNA is TGTGCCAGCAGCGTAGGACAGAACACTGAAGCTTTCTTT. Translated, it gives CASSVGQNTEAFF. Variable domain in full (rest from reference TRBV7-6 and TRBJ1-1): GAGVSQSPRYKVTKRGQDVALRCDPISGHVSLYWYRQALGQGPEFLTYFNYEAQQDKSGLPNDRFSAERPEGSISTLTIQRTEQRDSAMYRCASSVGQNTEAFFGQGTRLTVV.

V usage is TRBV5-6 and J usage is TRBJ1-2, with D unclear. CDR3 length: 17 residues. V shed 4 bases and J shed 3 bases, with 22 bases lying between them. Germline V lookup: CDR1 SGHDT, CDR2 YYEEEE. The CDR3 reads CASSREGINRGDYGYTF. Written as DNA, the CDR3 is TGTGCCAGCAGCCGGGAGGGCATCAACCGTGGTGACTATGGCTACACCTTC.

This chain links TRBV2 with TRBJ2-7; TRBD1 matches 8 bases. The CDR3 extends over 13 amino acids. Germline V gene lookup returns CDR1 SNHLY and CDR2 FYNNEI. V shed 7 bases, J shed 2 bases, and the junction held 4 bases outside the gene matches. CDR3 bases: TGTGCCAGCACTGGACAGGGTACCTACGAGCAGTACTTC. This codes for CASTGQGTYEQYF.

With regard to this clone: The sample has other DNA sequences that encode this CDR3 too. The chain carries TRBV11-2 and TRBJ2-3; D is ambiguous. Deletions cut 1 base from V and 5 bases from J, with 4 bases between. The CDR3 runs 12 residues. Germline V gene data show CDR1 as SGHAT and CDR2 as FQNNGV. The CDR3 sequence is CASSLVGDTQYF. CDR3 nucleotides: TGTGCCAGCAGCTTAGTAGGAGATACGCAGTATTTT.

This chain joins TRBV6-1 and TRBJ1-2, with no clear D. The V end was cut by 1 base, the J end by 4 bases, with 10 bases between. This CDR3 is 14 amino acids long. Per the germline V gene, CDR1 is MNHNS and CDR2 is SASEGT. The CDR3 DNA sequence: TGTGCCAGCAGTGAAGATAGGAACAGCTATGGCTACACCTTC. Amino acid sequence: CASSEDRNSYGYTF.